Listed below are T cell receptor beta chains from one sample, sequenced in a study of blood T cell repertoires in COVID-19. The data were produced by immunoSEQ multiplex PCR, yet TCRdb's version contains in-frame clones alone and is incomplete. In the table there are roughly 100,000 clones, more than 85% of which are singletons. What was sequenced was peripheral blood. All receptors come from a human donor in a cohort sampled during active COVID-19. CDR3s leave out the opening cysteine and the closing phenylalanine or tryptophan. The order of the fields is V gene, CDR3 protein.

v_call: TRBV7-7; cdr3_aa: ASSLVQGETQY
v_call: TRBV11-1; cdr3_aa: ASSLQTDTEAF
v_call: TRBV14; cdr3_aa: ASSRDRGLYEQY
v_call: TRBV7-6; cdr3_aa: ASSSLRGQTTQY
v_call: TRBV27; cdr3_aa: ASSPNPSGNTIY
v_call: TRBV7-3; cdr3_aa: ASSLGVGPRSPLH
v_call: TRBV3-1/TRBV3-2; cdr3_aa: ASSQAGTQANYGYT
v_call: TRBV3-1/TRBV3-2; cdr3_aa: ASSPGLVEDTQY
v_call: TRBV6-6; cdr3_aa: ASSQWTGGSANYGYT
v_call: TRBV5-6; cdr3_aa: ASSSDMNTEAF
v_call: TRBV7-3; cdr3_aa: ASSLGASVTDTQY
v_call: TRBV5-1; cdr3_aa: ASSYDRAEQY
v_call: TRBV3-1/TRBV3-2; cdr3_aa: ASSRAGEAF
v_call: TRBV29-1; cdr3_aa: SVPFVSLAGGAGGYT
v_call: TRBV27; cdr3_aa: ASSSGTKGQY
v_call: TRBV27; cdr3_aa: ASSSVGRGGTGELF
v_call: TRBV19; cdr3_aa: ASSIQHAGLAGGAGELF
v_call: TRBV2; cdr3_aa: ASPKQLQETQY
v_call: TRBV27; cdr3_aa: ASSPSLPLLAGGQETQY
v_call: TRBV12-3/TRBV12-4; cdr3_aa: ASAAGGGTEAF
v_call: TRBV5-1; cdr3_aa: ASSLALDARGQTNEKLF
v_call: TRBV19; cdr3_aa: ASSPFDRYEQY
v_call: TRBV4-2; cdr3_aa: ASSQVLAGTGELF
v_call: TRBV2; cdr3_aa: ASSTSSGAELF
v_call: TRBV5-8; cdr3_aa: ASSLENFGGYT
v_call: TRBV7-3; cdr3_aa: ASSLGPGFYEQY
v_call: TRBV6-5; cdr3_aa: ASSNYRVAGELF
v_call: TRBV11-3; cdr3_aa: ASSAQGRDTGELF